One and the same sample provided the 10 T cell receptor beta chains below, sequenced in a study of blood T cell repertoires in COVID-19. The protocol was immunoSEQ multiplex PCR, while the TCRdb copy is restricted to in-frame clones and leaves out a portion. The sample consists of 200,000 to 250,000 clones, around nine tenths of them appearing once. The material sequenced was peripheral blood. These receptors were taken from a man aged 60 to 75 who had recovered from COVID-19.

This clone was counted a single time. The chain joins TRBV3-1 (or the pseudogene TRBV3-2) to TRBJ1-2; the match to TRBD1 covers 8 bases. Germline trimming cut 1 base from V and 6 bases from J; bases unmatched to any gene: 10. This CDR3 region has 16 residues. Germline CDR1 and CDR2: LGHDT and YNNKEL (reference sequence). The CDR3, as DNA: TGTGCCAGCAGCCAAGCCCGGACAGGGAATTTGAATGGCTACACCTTC. This gives the protein CASSQARTGNLNGYTF.

The genes are TRBV19 and TRBJ2-5, with D perhaps matching TRBD2 (7 bases). Trimming removed 4 bases at V and 2 bases at J, with 17 bases between. The germline V gene encodes CDR1 LNHDA and CDR2 SQIVND (reference sequence). The CDR3 spans 16 residues. The CDR3 region has the DNA TGTGCCAGTAGTAGCACAGGGAGGGGAGCACAAGAGACCCAGTACTTC. Its protein is CASSSTGRGAQETQYF. Full variable domain (missing parts from reference TRBV19 and TRBJ2-5): DGGITQSPKYLFRKEGQNVTLSCEQNLNHDAMYWYRQDPGQGLRLIYYSQIVNDFQKGDIAEGYSVSREKKESFPLTVTSAQKNPTAFYLCASSSTGRGAQETQYFGPGTRLLVL.

The V call is TRBV18, the J call TRBJ2-7; D might be TRBD2 (5 bases). Germline assignment: CDR1 KGHSH and CDR2 LQKENI. V was pared by 2 bases and J by 0 bases, with 20 bases between. The CDR3 is 18 residues long. CDR3 DNA: TGTGCCAGCTCACCAAAGGAGAGAGGGTTGCAGAGCTCCTACGAGCAGTACTTC. This gives the protein CASSPKERGLQSSYEQYF.

This rearrangement joins TRBV28 to TRBJ1-5; D not certain. V lost 1 base, J lost 5 bases, and 6 bases lay in between. CDR3 length: 13 residues. Per the germline V gene, CDR1 is MDHEN and CDR2 is SYDVKM. The CDR3 coding sequence is TGTGCCAGCAGTTTATATCCGGATCAGCCCCAGCATTTT. Protein: CASSLYPDQPQHF.

This CDR3 reads CASSQEPGGYGYTF. The CDR3 coding sequence is TGTGCCAGCAGCCAAGAGCCGGGAGGCTATGGCTACACCTTC. The chain joins TRBV3-1 (or the pseudogene TRBV3-2) to TRBJ1-2, with unresolved D. With 0 bases removed from V and 4 bases from J, the gap between germline ends came to 9 bases. Germline-derived CDR1 and CDR2 are LGHDT and YNNKEL (reference sequence). This CDR3 region has 14 residues.

This clone has a handful of counts. The chain combines TRBV3-1 (or the pseudogene TRBV3-2) with TRBJ2-7; 8 nucleotides match TRBD1. This CDR3 is 18 amino acids long. Germline values: CDR1 LGHDT, CDR2 YNNKEL (reference sequence). With V trimmed by 5 bases and J by 3 bases, 18 bases remained unmatched. The CDR3 reads CASSSRTGWFGSHYEQYF. CDR3 DNA sequence: TGTGCCAGCAGCAGCCGGACAGGGTGGTTCGGGTCCCACTACGAGCAGTACTTC.

The rearrangement links TRBV2 to TRBJ1-1, with 8 positions matching TRBD1. There are 15 residues in the CDR3. Losses at the gene ends were 2 bases for V and 6 bases for J; bases not matched to a gene: 8. Germline V gene sequence: CDR1 SNHLY, CDR2 FYNNEI. In nucleotides, the CDR3 is TGTGCCAGCAGTGAATGGCAGGGGGCGAAAGCTGAAGCTTTCTTT. Amino acid sequence: CASSEWQGAKAEAFF.

CDR3 DNA sequence: TGTGCCACCAGCAGAGTATTGGGTGGGGAGGGCTACACCTTC. It is translated as CATSRVLGGEGYTF. This sequence joins TRBV15 and TRBJ1-2; D uncertain. V lost 1 base to trimming and J lost 8 bases, with 14 bases between them. Germline V gene data show CDR1 as LNHNV and CDR2 as YYDKDF (reference sequence). This CDR3 is built from 14 residues. Full variable domain (missing parts from reference TRBV15 and TRBJ1-2): DAMVIQNPRYQVTQFGKPVTLSCSQTLNHNVMYWYQQKSSQAPKLLFHYYDKDFNNEADTPDNFQSRRPNTSFCFLDIRSPGLGDTAMYLCATSRVLGGEGYTFGSGTRLTVV.

This sequence joins TRBV3-1 (or the pseudogene TRBV3-2) and TRBJ2-7, with 9 bases aligning to TRBD2. This CDR3 is built from 14 residues. V dropped 4 bases and J dropped 4; count of bases not matched to a gene: 5. Germline CDR1 and CDR2: LGHDT and YNNKEL (reference sequence). CDR3 sequence reads: CASSLAGGPYEQYF. CDR3 coding DNA: TGTGCCAGCAGCCTGGCGGGAGGGCCGTACGAGCAGTACTTC.

This chain connects TRBV20-1 to TRBJ1-5; D uncertain. CDR3 length: 14 residues. Germline V CDR1 and CDR2: DFQATT, SNEGSKA (reference sequence). V gave up 3 bases and J gave up 0 bases, with 9 bases separating them. CDR3: CSASPLPSNQPQHF. For the CDR3, the DNA is TGCAGTGCTAGTCCCCTCCCTAGCAATCAGCCCCAGCATTTT.